The 21 T cell receptor beta chains reported below all come from one sample, sequenced in a study of radiotherapy plus CTLA-4 blockade in lung cancer. Using immunoSEQ multiplex PCR, the repertoire was profiled, and TCRdb retains in-frame clones only, with some absent. The data show 35,000 to 45,000 clones, roughly three quarters seen once. Sequencing was performed on peripheral blood, taken from a patient treated with radiotherapy plus ipilimumab. The receptors shown here come from a human donor with non-small cell lung cancer whose response to radiotherapy plus ipilimumab could not be evaluated.

This clone is a singleton in its sample. V usage is TRBV11-2 and J usage is TRBJ1-4; 9 nucleotides line up with TRBD1. This CDR3 has 16 amino acids. Germline CDR1 SGHAT, CDR2 FQNNGV. V was pared by 4 bases and J by 7 bases, with 10 bases of the junction left unmatched. This CDR3 reads CASSWGQGWYAEKLFF. Here the CDR3 DNA reads TGTGCCAGCAGCTGGGGACAGGGATGGTACGCTGAAAAACTGTTTTTT.

CDR3: CASSRTGREAGELFF. CDR3 bases: TGTGCCAGTAGTCGGACTGGAAGAGAGGCCGGGGAGCTGTTTTTT. The chain recombines TRBV19 with TRBJ2-2; D possibly corresponds to TRBD2 (5 bases). The CDR3 is 15 amino acids. Germline CDR1 is LNHDA and CDR2 is SQIVND (reference sequence). Trimming removed 5 bases at V and 6 bases at J, with 16 bases between.

The chain recombines TRBV28 with TRBJ1-4, with 7 nucleotides matching TRBD1. CDR1 and CDR2 (germline): MDHEN, SYDVKM. Losses at the gene ends were 3 bases for V and 3 bases for J; bases not matched to a gene: 4. The CDR3 loop spans 15 amino acids. CDR3 sequence reads: CASSFRGQPNEKLFF. The DNA of the CDR3 is TGTGCCAGCAGTTTCAGGGGACAGCCTAATGAAAAACTGTTTTTT.

This clone was counted between two and nine times. Other nucleotide sequences in the sample specify the same CDR3. CDR3 coding DNA: TGTGCCAGTAAGGTCGCCGGGACAGCGGTCCCTGAAGCTTTCTTT. This encodes CASKVAGTAVPEAFF. This chain connects TRBV19 to TRBJ1-1; 7 bases are a match to TRBD1. Unmatched junction bases numbered 14, after V lost 7 bases and J lost 6 bases. In germline, CDR1 is LNHDA, CDR2 SQIVND (reference sequence). This CDR3 has 15 residues.

V and J are TRBV18 and TRBJ2-1; tentatively, D is TRBD1 (5 bases). Germline assignment: CDR1 KGHSH and CDR2 LQKENI. There are 16 residues in the CDR3. The V gene lost 1 base and the J gene lost 4 bases, with 14 bases spanning the gap. As DNA, the CDR3 is TGTGCCAGCTCACCACAGGGCCAGGGTGCATACAATGAGCAGTTCTTC. This gives the protein CASSPQGQGAYNEQFF.

The V call is TRBV19, the J call TRBJ1-1, with a possible D match to TRBD1 (6 bases). CDR3 length: 12 amino acids. CDR1 and CDR2 from the germline V gene are LNHDA and SQIVND (reference sequence). The V end was cut by 7 bases, the J end by 3 bases, with 9 bases between. CDR3 DNA: TGTGCCAGTACCGGACAGTACACTGAAGCTTTCTTT. Translated, it gives CASTGQYTEAFF.

V and J are TRBV5-1 and TRBJ2-7; TRBD1 matches at 9 bases. V gave up 4 bases and J gave up 3 bases; unmatched junction bases: 8. This CDR3 comprises 15 residues. Looked up from germline, CDR1 is SGHRS and CDR2 is YFSETQ. The CDR3 reads CASSPGTGSYYEQYF. Here the CDR3 DNA reads TGCGCCAGCAGCCCTGGGACAGGGAGTTACTACGAGCAGTACTTC.

This rearrangement joins TRBV25-1 to TRBJ2-7; D uncertain. This CDR3 region has 14 residues. CDR1 is MGHDK and CDR2 is SYGVNS in the germline V gene. V was cut by 2 bases and J by 2 bases, with 10 bases left in between. The CDR3 loop is CASSEGGSAYEQYF. The CDR3 DNA reads TGTGCCAGCAGTGAAGGCGGCAGCGCCTACGAGCAGTACTTC.

The CDR3 loop is CASSSGGVTEAFF. The CDR3 DNA reads as TGTGCCAGCAGTTCGGGGGGGGTTACTGAAGCTTTCTTT. The chain links TRBV28 to TRBJ1-1, with a weak D call TRBD1 (5 bases). The CDR3 extends over 13 amino acids. The V end lost 4 bases, the J end lost 5 bases, and 11 bases lay between the germline ends. Germline loops: CDR1 MDHEN, CDR2 SYDVKM.

The chain recombines TRBV7-9 with TRBJ2-5, with TRBD1 matching 10 bases. The CDR3 loop spans 14 amino acids. The V and J ends lost 1 base and 4 bases, in that order; junction bases with no gene match: 0. CDR1 and CDR2 (germline): SEHNR, FQNEAQ (reference sequence). CDR3 sequence: CASSLGTGGETQYF. In nucleotides, the CDR3 is TGTGCCAGCAGCTTAGGGACAGGGGGAGAGACCCAGTACTTC.

The chain recombines TRBV18 with TRBJ1-2; a weak D match, TRBD1 (6 bases). V lost 4 bases, J lost 8 bases, and 11 bases lay in between. The CDR3 totals 12 residues. Germline V lookup: CDR1 KGHSH, CDR2 LQKENI. DNA of the CDR3: TGTGCCAGCTCACGCTCGGGGGGCGGCTACACCTTC. Its translation is CASSRSGGGYTF.

This clone has only one observation. This chain joins TRBV9 and TRBJ2-7, with a tentative D call TRBD2 (6 bases). In germline, CDR1 is SGDLS, CDR2 YYNGEE. The CDR3 spans 16 residues. V lost 4 bases and J lost 5, with 22 bases in between. This chain's CDR3 is CASSPQHAAGSDEQYF. The CDR3 coding sequence is TGTGCCAGCAGCCCCCAACACGCGGCGGGGAGCGACGAGCAGTACTTC.

This rearrangement joins TRBV27 to TRBJ2-7; 16 positions agree with TRBD2. With V trimmed by 6 bases and J by 6 bases, 11 bases remained unmatched. The V gene's germline CDR1 is MNHEY and CDR2 SMNVEV (reference sequence). The CDR3 runs to 17 residues. The CDR3 sequence: CASSGIGTSGRAAEQYF. CDR3 coding DNA: TGTGCCAGCAGCGGGATCGGGACTAGCGGGAGGGCTGCCGAGCAGTACTTC.

This chain joins TRBV15 and TRBJ2-1; a possible D gene is TRBD1 (6 bases). Per germline, CDR1 LNHNV and CDR2 YYDKDF (reference sequence). Deletions cut 0 bases from V and 4 bases from J, with 13 bases between. The length of the CDR3 is 16 residues. The CDR3 nucleotides read TGTGCCACCAGCAGAGAGGGCTCCCAGGGGTACAATGAGCAGTTCTTC. Its translation: CATSREGSQGYNEQFF.

The chain recombines TRBV4-2 with TRBJ2-5; TRBD2 agrees at 8 bases. The length of the CDR3 is 15 residues. CDR1 is LGHNA and CDR2 is YNFKEQ in the germline V gene. V shed 3 bases, J shed 2 bases, and the junction held 5 bases outside the gene matches. The DNA for the CDR3 is TGTGCCAGCAGCCACGCTCGCGGGGGGCAAGAGACCCAGTACTTC. Its protein is CASSHARGGQETQYF.

V is TRBV5-1 and J is TRBJ1-2; D remains unclear. CDR1 SGHRS and CDR2 YFSETQ come from the germline V gene. The CDR3 loop spans 13 amino acids. The V end lost 5 bases, the J end lost 0 bases, and 8 bases lay between the germline ends. CDR3 DNA sequence: TGCGCCAGCAGTAACGGTGCTAACTATGGCTACACCTTC. This translates into CASSNGANYGYTF.

V gene TRBV4-2 combines with J gene TRBJ2-7; 9 bases match TRBD2. The V gene end was trimmed by 4 bases and the J gene end by 5 bases; junction bases not matched to a gene: 6. The V gene's germline CDR1 is LGHNA and CDR2 YNFKEQ. This CDR3 has 14 residues. The CDR3 sequence is CASSLSGSVNEQYF. CDR3 DNA: TGTGCCAGCAGCCTTAGCGGGAGCGTTAACGAGCAGTACTTC.

This clone was counted only a few times. This sequence joins TRBV5-1 and TRBJ2-5; TRBD2 agrees at 11 bases. This CDR3 is 16 amino acids long. Germline V gene sequence: CDR1 SGHRS, CDR2 YFSETQ. V lost 4 bases to trimming and J lost 5 bases; unmatched junction nucleotides: 10. This CDR3 is CASSLHLLAGAETQYF. CDR3 nucleotides: TGCGCCAGCAGCCTTCACTTACTAGCGGGAGCGGAGACCCAGTACTTC.

This chain joins TRBV4-1 and TRBJ2-5; D uncertain. CDR1 is MGHRA and CDR2 is YSYEKL in the germline V gene. The CDR3 consists of 15 residues. Trimming pared 3 bases from V and 0 bases from J, leaving 11 bases between. CDR3 sequence (DNA): TGCGCCAGCAGCCATCCAGACGGGTACCAAGAGACCCAGTACTTC. It yields the protein CASSHPDGYQETQYF.

The chain uses TRBV5-1 and TRBJ2-7; TRBD1 agrees at 9 bases. Germline CDR1 is SGHRS and CDR2 is YFSETQ. This CDR3 is 14 amino acids long. Trimming took 4 bases from V and 4 from J; bases not matched to a gene: 6. The chain's CDR3 is CASSTGGEGYEQYF. The DNA for the CDR3 is TGCGCCAGCAGCACAGGGGGCGAGGGATACGAGCAGTACTTC.

The J gene is TRBJ1-1, the V gene TRBV2; D possibly corresponds to TRBD1 (5 bases). The CDR3 runs 12 residues. V lost 4 bases, J lost 11 bases, and 14 bases lay in between. From germline, CDR1 is SNHLY and CDR2 FYNNEI. The CDR3 nucleotides read TGTGCCAGCAGTGTATCGGGGGGTCGGGCTTTCTTT. This gives the protein CASSVSGGRAFF.